A single sample gave rise to the 21 T cell receptor beta chains below, sequenced in a study of blood T cell repertoires in COVID-19. Produced via immunoSEQ multiplex PCR; TCRdb's table is partial and in-frame only. In the table there are a few hundred thousand clones, 65% to 85% of which are singletons. Sample: PBMCs or T cells enriched from blood (not recorded which). The receptors here all came from a woman aged 40 to 55 who had recovered from COVID-19.

The CDR3 region is CASSLLAGGYEQFF. CDR3 in DNA: TGTGCCAGTAGTTTGCTAGCGGGAGGTTATGAGCAGTTCTTC. The chain uses TRBV19 and TRBJ2-1; 11 nucleotides agree with TRBD2. The V gene end was trimmed by 5 bases and the J gene end by 8 bases; junction bases not matched to a gene: 5. CDR1 and CDR2 (germline): LNHDA, SQIVND (reference sequence). The CDR3 has 14 amino acids.

This rearrangement joins TRBV19 to TRBJ1-2, with D possibly matching TRBD1 (5 bases). Trimming shortened V by 2 bases and J by 10 bases, and 11 bases separated the two germline ends. The CDR3 is 12 amino acids. Looked up from germline, CDR1 is LNHDA and CDR2 is SQIVND (reference sequence). Here the CDR3 reads CASSISRGDYTF. In DNA, the CDR3 is TGTGCCAGTAGTATATCCCGGGGGGACTACACCTTC.

V and J are TRBV5-4 and TRBJ2-7; 7 nucleotides align to TRBD2. V gave up 3 bases and J gave up 6 bases; unmatched junction bases: 18. Germline values: CDR1 SGHNT, CDR2 YYREEE (reference sequence). This CDR3 comprises 17 residues. The CDR3 is CASSSGRGGSATSEQYF. The CDR3 bases are TGTGCCAGCAGCTCGGGACGGGGCGGGAGTGCTACATCCGAGCAGTACTTC.

This chain connects TRBV11-2 to TRBJ1-4, with TRBD1 matching over 10 bases. The CDR3 is 15 residues long. The ends lost 5 bases at V and 5 bases at J; junction bases unmatched: 5. Per the germline V gene, CDR1 is SGHAT and CDR2 is FQNNGV. The chain's CDR3 is CASSPGQGSNEKLFF. CDR3 coding DNA: TGTGCCAGCAGCCCGGGACAGGGGTCAAATGAAAAACTGTTTTTT. Variable domain in full (rest from reference TRBV11-2 and TRBJ1-4): EAGVAQSPRYKIIEKRQSVAFWCNPISGHATLYWYQQILGQGPKLLIQFQNNGVVDDSQLPKDRFSAERLKGVDSTLKIQPAKLEDSAVYLCASSPGQGSNEKLFFGSGTQLSVL.

The J gene is TRBJ2-2, the V gene TRBV9; weak D call: TRBD1 (6 bases). Trimming removed 0 bases at V and 1 base at J, with 7 bases between. This CDR3 spans 15 amino acids. CDR1 SGDLS and CDR2 YYNGEE come from the germline V gene. The CDR3, as DNA: TGTGCCAGCAGCGTAGTAGGGGGGAACACCGGGGAGCTGTTTTTT. Translating gives CASSVVGGNTGELFF.

The genes are TRBV5-4 and TRBJ2-7; D perhaps matches TRBD2 (5 bases). V gave up 0 bases and J gave up 2 bases, with 15 bases separating them. CDR3 size: 16 residues. The V gene's germline CDR1 is SGHNT and CDR2 YYREEE (reference sequence). This chain's CDR3 is CASSLGSARQAYEQYF. For the CDR3, the DNA is TGTGCCAGCAGCTTGGGTAGCGCCCGGCAGGCCTACGAGCAGTACTTC.

J is TRBJ2-5 and V is TRBV9; TRBD1 matches 8 bases. The CDR3 runs to 14 residues. The germline CDR1 and CDR2 sequences are SGDLS and YYNGEE. V was clipped by 4 bases and J by 1 base; unmatched bases: 3. The CDR3 DNA reads TGTGCCAGCAGCCCAGGACAGGGCCAAGAGACCCAGTACTTC. It is translated as CASSPGQGQETQYF.

This chain connects TRBV4-1 to TRBJ2-3; 8 bases align to TRBD2. CDR3 length: 14 amino acids. CDR1 is MGHRA, CDR2 YSYEKL, per germline. V dropped 2 bases and J dropped 5; count of bases not matched to a gene: 3. The CDR3 nucleotides are TGCGCCAGCAGCCAAAGACTAGCGCAAGATACGCAGTATTTT. Protein sequence: CASSQRLAQDTQYF.

The chain is built from TRBV6-1 and TRBJ2-7; 8 nucleotides align to TRBD1. The J segment lost 0 bases and the V segment lost 3 bases, leaving 4 bases of the junction unmatched. Looked up from germline, CDR1 is MNHNS and CDR2 is SASEGT. This CDR3 region has 15 residues. CDR3 sequence reads: CASSETGVGSYEQYV. In DNA form, the CDR3 reads TGTGCCAGCAGTGAGACAGGGGTAGGCTCCTACGAGCAGTACGTC.

The rearrangement uses TRBV1 and TRBJ2-1; the table's TRBD2 call for D was not verified on the DNA. TRBV1 counts as a pseudogene. This CDR3 contains 16 residues. The CDR3: CTSSLNLAGSYNEQFF. CDR3 in DNA: TGCACCAGCAGCCTGAACCTAGCGGGATCATACAATGAGCAGTTCTTC.

This clone was counted a few times. V gene TRBV4-2 combines with J gene TRBJ2-1; 9 nucleotides agree with TRBD2. Germline V gene data show CDR1 as LGHNA and CDR2 as YNFKEQ. This CDR3 spans 17 amino acids. V shed 3 bases and J 0 bases; nucleotides not matched to a gene: 6. The CDR3, as DNA: TGTGCCAGCAGCCAGGAGACTAGCGGTAGCTCCTACAATGAGCAGTTCTTC. It encodes CASSQETSGSSYNEQFF.

The CDR3 nucleotides read TGTGCCAGCGGTAATTCCGGGACAGGGATCGATTTCTTT. This sequence encodes CASGNSGTGIDFF. The rearrangement joins TRBV6-5 to TRBJ1-1; 9 bases agree with TRBD1. This CDR3 is built from 13 residues. The germline CDR1 and CDR2 sequences are MNHEY and SVGAGI. With 8 bases clipped from V and 13 bases from J, the junction kept 14 bases outside the gene matches.

The V call is TRBV5-4, the J call TRBJ2-1, with 9 bases that match TRBD1. Germline V lookup: CDR1 SGHNT, CDR2 YYREEE (reference sequence). The CDR3 is 13 amino acids. V trimming: 4 bases; J trimming: 10 bases; junction bases outside the gene matches: 6. CDR3 coding DNA: TGTGCCAGCAGCCGCGGACAGGGGACGGAGCAGTTCTTC. The encoded protein is CASSRGQGTEQFF.

This chain connects TRBV30 to TRBJ2-2; D gene ambiguous. CDR3 length equals 13 residues. Trimming cost V 4 bases and J 4 bases, with 10 bases left between them. Looked up from germline, CDR1 is GTSNPN and CDR2 is SVGIG (reference sequence). The CDR3 loop reads CAWTQSPTGELFF. The CDR3 coding sequence is TGTGCCTGGACACAATCTCCCACCGGGGAGCTGTTTTTT.

The rearrangement links TRBV30 to TRBJ2-7; 11 bases agree with TRBD1. Germline V gene lookup returns CDR1 GTSNPN and CDR2 SVGIG (reference sequence). This CDR3 is built from 13 residues. V dropped 2 bases and J dropped 5; count of bases not matched to a gene: 2. The CDR3 region is CAWSSGQGDEQYV. The CDR3 DNA reads TGTGCCTGGAGTTCGGGACAGGGGGACGAGCAGTACGTC.

J is TRBJ1-3 and V is TRBV24-1; possible D gene TRBD1, 5 bases. This CDR3 is built from 17 residues. Germline V gene sequence: CDR1 KGHDR, CDR2 SFDVKD. Trimming left V 9 bases short and J 3 bases short, with 23 bases between. CDR3 sequence: CATLSKEGVCNGNTIYF. In DNA, the CDR3 is TGTGCCACCCTGTCGAAGGAAGGGGTCTGTAATGGAAACACCATATATTTT.

V usage is TRBV7-3 and J usage is TRBJ2-1, with no clear D. Per germline, CDR1 SGHTA and CDR2 FQGTGA. Trimming removed 1 base from V and 7 bases from J, with 8 bases in between. This CDR3 region has 13 residues. The CDR3 region is CASSLRALNEQFF. The CDR3 DNA reads as TGTGCCAGCAGCTTAAGGGCCCTTAATGAGCAGTTCTTC.

The chain recombines TRBV3-1 (or the pseudogene TRBV3-2) with TRBJ2-5; perhaps TRBD2 as D (6 bases). Germline V lookup: CDR1 LGHDT, CDR2 YNNKEL (reference sequence). V was cut by 1 base and J by 5 bases, with 11 bases left in between. This CDR3 contains 14 residues. The CDR3 reads CASSQVAGTETQYF. The CDR3, as DNA: TGTGCCAGCAGCCAAGTAGCAGGGACTGAGACCCAGTACTTC.

The genes are TRBV5-1 and TRBJ1-5, with D uncertain. This CDR3 has 12 residues. The ends were cut back, 1 base at V and 7 bases at J, with 6 bases in the middle. Germline CDR1 SGHRS, CDR2 YFSETQ. DNA of the CDR3: TGCGCCAGCAGCTTGTCTGGCCAGCCCCAGCATTTT. It codes for CASSLSGQPQHF.

The rearrangement uses TRBV28 and TRBJ2-1; weak D call: TRBD1 (5 bases). Germline CDR1 reads MDHEN; CDR2 reads SYDVKM. There are 18 residues in the CDR3. Trimming cost V 4 bases and J 6 bases, with 25 bases left between them. DNA for the CDR3: TGTGCCAGCAGTTCGCTTATGGTTGTGGTCCAGGGCAGCAATGAGCAGTTCTTC. This sequence encodes CASSSLMVVVQGSNEQFF.

The rearrangement links TRBV28 to TRBJ2-7; 7 bases align to TRBD1. The V gene's germline CDR1 is MDHEN and CDR2 SYDVKM. This CDR3 has 14 residues. V trimming: 6 bases; J trimming: 2 bases; junction bases outside the gene matches: 7. The CDR3 protein is CASSLRQGTYEQYF. The CDR3 nucleotides read TGTGCCAGCAGCCTTCGACAGGGTACCTACGAGCAGTACTTC.